This T cell receptor (beta chain) was sequenced during a study of T cell repertoires in cytomegalovirus infection. This clonotype was seen more than once but under ten times. In TCRdb, the reads were re-called with MiXCR into one record per CDR3 protein. The data contain approximately 190,000 distinct CDR3 sequences, 25% to 30% of them singletons. This CDR3 is 15 amino acids long. V was trimmed by 1 base and J by 3 bases, leaving 10 bases between them. Germline CDR1 MNHEY, CDR2 SVGEGT. This clonotype originated in a human donor in good health (CMV status not recorded). Some clones in this sample may be carry-over from other donors' samples. The rearrangement joins TRBV6-2 or TRBV6-3 to TRBJ1-5; weak D call: TRBD1 (5 bases). The sample comprised PBMCs. In DNA form, the CDR3 reads TGTGCCAGCAGTTACTTTATCGGGACCAATCAGCCCCAGCATTTT. Amino acids: CASSYFIGTNQPQHF.